Here is one TCR beta chain with its context. What it binds is unknown. These data belong to a study of radiotherapy plus CTLA-4 blockade in lung cancer. Study information: Objective response rate was 15% to 20%; disease control rate, around 30%.

Study results and caveats: TCR clones originating in tumors grew in number in blood after radiotherapy plus ipilimumab. Response, reportedly, was best predicted by interferon-beta along with early blood T cell clone dynamics.

Participants had chemo-refractory metastatic non-small-cell lung cancer and were treated with focal radiation plus ipilimumab CTLA-4 blockade. The germline CDR1 and CDR2 sequences are MNHEY and SMNVEV (reference sequence). Losses at the gene ends were 3 bases for V and 2 bases for J; bases not matched to a gene: 12. This CDR3 is built from 18 residues. Sequenced by immunoSEQ multiplex PCR; TCRdb stores in-frame clones only, minus some. The sample holds about 98,000 clones; roughly four fifths are singletons and the top ten take around 3%. Sequencing used peripheral blood, obtained from a patient treated with radiotherapy plus ipilimumab. This sequence was found in a human donor with non-small cell lung cancer who had a partial response to radiotherapy plus ipilimumab. The chain recombines TRBV27 with TRBJ2-1, with 8 bases fitting TRBD2. CDR3 in amino acids: CASSLAYRAGAPYNEQFF. The CDR3 DNA reads as TGTGCCAGCAGTTTGGCCTACCGAGCGGGAGCCCCCTACAATGAGCAGTTCTTC.